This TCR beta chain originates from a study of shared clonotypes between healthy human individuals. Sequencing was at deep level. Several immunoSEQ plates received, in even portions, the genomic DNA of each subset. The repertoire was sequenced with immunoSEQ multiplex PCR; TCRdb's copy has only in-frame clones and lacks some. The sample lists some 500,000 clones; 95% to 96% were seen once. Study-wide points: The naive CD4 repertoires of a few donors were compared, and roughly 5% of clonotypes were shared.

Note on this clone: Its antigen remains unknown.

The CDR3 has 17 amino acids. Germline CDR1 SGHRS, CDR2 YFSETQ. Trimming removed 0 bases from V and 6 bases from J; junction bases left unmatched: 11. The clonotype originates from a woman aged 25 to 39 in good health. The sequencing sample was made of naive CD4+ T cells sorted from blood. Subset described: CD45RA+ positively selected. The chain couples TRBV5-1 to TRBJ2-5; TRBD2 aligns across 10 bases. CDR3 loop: CASSLEAGGPYPKTQYF. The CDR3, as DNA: TGCGCCAGCAGCTTGGAAGCGGGAGGGCCGTACCCGAAGACCCAGTACTTC.